The next 12 T cell receptor beta chains were all read from a single sample in a study of T cell clonality in common variable immunodeficiency. Data came from immunoSEQ multiplex PCR; TCRdb stores just in-frame clones and leaves some out. The sample presents approximately 44,000 clones, none singletons. The material sequenced was peripheral blood mononuclear cells. These TCRs come from a person aged 18 to 70 in good health.

This clone was observed many times. Read sequence stops 3 residues before the CDR3 end, and the germline J gene provides the missing end. The chain has TRBV10-3 and TRBJ1-1; 10 bases agree with TRBD1. Germline CDR1 is ENHRY and CDR2 is SYGVKD. Trimming took 3 bases from V and 5 from J; bases not matched to a gene: 12. The CDR3 is 17 residues long. The CDR3 sequence is CAISEVPGQGMRTEAFF. CDR3 DNA, as far as it was read: TGTGCCATCAGTGAAGTCCCGGGACAGGGGATGAGAACTGAA.

This clone was seen at least ten times. Coverage ceases 3 residues before the CDR3 finishes, and the germline J gene fills in the end. The chain has TRBV12-3 or TRBV12-4 and TRBJ2-7; 7 positions match TRBD2. CDR3 length: 15 amino acids. J was trimmed by 6 bases and V by 6 bases; bases with no gene match: 14. The sequenced CDR3 bases are TGTGCCAGCAGCACCCATAGCGGGCGGTTAGGCGAG. Its protein is CASSTHSGRLGE. The whole CDR3 region reads CASSTHSGRLGEQYF.

This clone has ten or more counts. The CDR3 extends 3 residues past the end of the read, so its final part is completed from the germline J gene. This chain uses TRBV13 with TRBJ2-5; 7 bases are shared with TRBD1. Germline CDR1 reads PRHDT; CDR2 reads FYEKMQ (reference sequence). The CDR3 loop spans 13 amino acids. The trim removed 3 bases at V and 5 bases at J, leaving 3 bases unmatched. The sequenced CDR3 bases are TGTGCCAGCAGCTTTAGGGGGCGGGAGACC. It translates to CASSFRGRET. The full CDR3 reads CASSFRGRETQYF.

This clone was found many times. The read finishes 3 residues shy of the CDR3 end, and the germline J gene is used to complete it. The chain carries TRBV9 and TRBJ1-2, with D possibly being TRBD1 (5 bases). Trimming took off 2 bases at V and 1 base at J, with 12 bases between the two ends. Germline CDR1 reads SGDLS; CDR2 reads YYNGEE. CDR3 length: 15 amino acids. The DNA read from the CDR3 is TGTGCCAGCAGCGTCCGACAGACCGTTAACTATGGC. Amino acids: CASSVRQTVNYG. The full-length CDR3 reads as CASSVRQTVNYGYTF.

This clone was seen many times. The read ends 3 residues early relative to the CDR3; the germline J gene fills the gap. The rearrangement uses TRBV18 and TRBJ2-7; D call uncertain. This CDR3 spans 13 amino acids. Trimming left V 0 bases short and J 3 bases short, with 6 bases between. The germline CDR1 and CDR2 sequences are KGHSH and LQKENI. CDR3 sequence reads: CASSPPFNYEQYF. Incomplete CDR3 DNA: TGTGCCAGCTCACCACCTTTTAACTACGAG.

The sample holds many counts of this clone. The read halts 3 residues ahead of the CDR3 end, with the missing end drawn from the germline J gene. The V and J genes are TRBV19 and TRBJ1-1; 8 bases line up with TRBD1. V shed 5 bases and J 6 bases; nucleotides not matched to a gene: 17. Germline CDR1 reads LNHDA; CDR2 reads SQIVND (reference sequence). The CDR3 has 17 residues. The CDR3 loop reads CASSPRTGISLLAEAFF. Incomplete CDR3 DNA: TGTGCCAGTAGTCCCCGGACAGGGATATCTCTGTTAGCTGAA.

This clone showed up many times. The CDR3 bases that were read are TGTGCCAGCAGTGTTCCGGGACAGACTAATGAAAAA. Its protein product is CASSVPGQTNEK. The complete CDR3 sequence is CASSVPGQTNEKLFF. This chain links TRBV28 with TRBJ1-4, with 7 bases identical to TRBD1. The CDR3 end falls 3 residues outside the read, so it is completed with the germline J gene. Per the germline V gene, CDR1 is MDHEN and CDR2 is SYDVKM. V lost 5 bases and J lost 2; bases outside the gene matches: 5. The CDR3 is 15 residues long. Using reference TRBV28 and TRBJ1-4 for the parts outside the CDR3, the full variable domain is DVKVTQSSRYLVKRTGEKVFLECVQDMDHENMFWYRQDPGLGLRLIYFSYDVKMKEKGDIPEGYSVSREKKERFSLILESASTNQTSMYLCASSVPGQTNEKLFFGSGTQLSVL.

At least ten counts were recorded for this clone. Relative to the germline gene, one junction end is altered; a read error may explain this. The read terminates 3 residues ahead of where the CDR3 ends, so the germline J gene completes it. The gene calls are TRBV4-2 and TRBJ2-5, with 8 bases fitting TRBD2. The CDR3 is 16 residues long. The germline V gene encodes CDR1 LGHNA and CDR2 YNFKEQ. The covered CDR3 bases are TGCGCCAGCAGCCAAGTAGCGGGACGGACACAAGAGACC. Translation: CASSQVAGRTQET. The entire CDR3 protein is CASSQVAGRTQETQYF.

This clone was counted ten times or more. Read sequence stops 3 residues before the CDR3 end, and the germline J gene provides the missing end. The J gene is TRBJ1-1, the V gene TRBV29-1; the D gene is possibly TRBD1 (6 bases). The ends were cut back, 5 bases at V and 0 bases at J, with 13 bases in the middle. The CDR3 is 14 amino acids. The germline gives CDR1 SQVTM, CDR2 ANQGSEA. The DNA read from the CDR3 is TGCAGCGTTCGCATCGGACAGTTGAACACTGAA. It codes for CSVRIGQLNTE. In full, the CDR3 reads CSVRIGQLNTEAFF.

This clone was observed many times. The CDR3 goes on 3 residues after the read ends, and that part is filled in from the germline J gene. This chain uses TRBV20-1 with TRBJ1-1; tentatively, D is TRBD1 (5 bases). The CDR3 length is 17 residues. V was clipped by 6 bases and J by 0 bases, with 23 bases between them. Germline V CDR1 and CDR2: DFQATT, SNEGSKA (reference sequence). Incomplete CDR3 DNA: TGCAGTGCGATAAGGGGTCCTTTACAGTTCATGAACACTGAA. It is translated as CSAIRGPLQFMNTE. The CDR3 reads in full as CSAIRGPLQFMNTEAFF.

This clone was observed many times. The read ends 3 residues shy of where the CDR3 ends; the end is completed using the germline J gene. This chain uses TRBV7-7 with TRBJ2-5; tentatively, D is TRBD1 (6 bases). Germline V gives CDR1 SSHAT, CDR2 FNYEAQ (reference sequence). Trimming stripped 5 bases from V and 2 bases from J, with 15 bases between. The CDR3 sequence is 15 residues long. This CDR3 is CASSPTTGSQETQYF. The CDR3 DNA, read in part, is TGTGCCAGCAGCCCTACTACAGGGTCACAAGAGACC.

This clone was observed at least ten times. The sequenced fragment ends 3 residues before the CDR3 boundary, so the rest is inferred from the germline J gene. The genes are TRBV20-1 and TRBJ1-2, with 8 bases lining up with TRBD1. With V trimmed by 7 bases and J by 2 bases, 6 bases remained unmatched. CDR1 and CDR2 (germline): DFQATT, SNEGSKA (reference sequence). The CDR3 has 13 residues. This CDR3 reads CSVTGGTNYGYTF. CDR3 DNA (partial): TGCAGTGTTACAGGGGGTACAAACTATGGC.